This record concerns one TCR beta chain sequence. Its recognized antigen is unknown. No clone much larger than this one lies a single base away; base qualities are absent. For sequencing of the TCRbeta CDR3 region, genomic DNA was extracted from the sorted cells. The immunoSEQ Assay was used for sequencing of TCRbeta CDR3 regions. The table comes from immuneACCESS by way of TCRdb, which keeps in-frame sequences with V and J called. Part of the clones is missing from these tables; in studies checked, under half for an unresolved V gene and the rest for unknown reasons. In all, the sample holds about 62,000 clones, and around four fifths of those were seen once. The top ten clonotypes cover approximately 4% of the sample. These data originate in a study of OX40 agonist ivuxolimab in advanced cancers. Turning to the overall study: Ivuxolimab was an agonistic, fully human IgG2 monoclonal antibody directed against OX40 (CD134), a costimulatory receptor. Intravenous ivuxolimab was administered to patients every 2 weeks at six dose levels: 0.01, 0.1, 0.3, 1.5, 3 and 10 mg/kg. Of the 50 to 55 dose-escalation patients, hepatocellular carcinoma was present in about 19, melanoma in roughly 15, renal cell carcinoma in 9 and head and neck cancer in 9. In the dose-escalation cohort, 65% to 85% of patients were male, and the mean age was around 60 years with a range of about 20 to 80. Prior anti-PD-1, anti-PD-L1 or anti-CTLA-4 therapy was permitted, and 35% to 40% of dose-escalation patients had received checkpoint inhibitors. Partial responses were achieved by three dose-escalation patients, of whom one had hepatocellular carcinoma and two had cutaneous melanoma. The point of sequencing TCRbeta in the periphery was to test whether ivuxolimab changed TCR sequence diversity and drove clonal T-cell expansion. The paper covers the monotherapy dose-escalation part of the phase I ivuxolimab trial, which included N ≈ 50 patients.

Broad study findings and their caveats: After ivuxolimab, more expanded clones were found on average in CD8+ T cells than in CD4+ T cells. Which antigens the clonally expanded peripheral T cells were specific for was not determined. Low levels of normalized T-cell clonal expansion were also shown by some nonresponding patients. In partial responders in the 0.1-3.0 mg/kg groups, normalized peripheral clonal expansion was found to be among the lowest, especially among CD8+ T cells. At doses from 0.1 to 3.0 mg/kg, clonal expansion was seen in both CD4+ and CD8+ blood T cells between baseline and week 6.

The CDR3 sequence holds 15 residues, the cysteine and phenylalanine included. Only the CDR3 DNA is retained, 45 bases long and in frame from the first base. Reading the germline V gene (reference sequence) gives CDR1 MNHEY and CDR2 SMNVEV. For this chain, trimming is 4 bases at the V end and 4 bases at the J end, and the number of junction bases without a gene match is 5. The trial excluded patients who had a history of autoimmune disease or were on systemic immunosuppression. Peripheral blood for TCR sequencing was drawn from every dose cohort at baseline, at cycle 4 day 1 and at cycle 7 day 1. Samples were obtained from an open-label, multicenter, first-in-human phase I dose-escalation trial of ivuxolimab. Adults with locally advanced or metastatic melanoma, renal cell, hepatocellular, or head and neck squamous cell carcinoma were enrolled in the trial. CD4+ and CD8+ T cells were sorted separately from peripheral blood before TCR sequencing.

This chain joins TRBV27 to TRBJ2-1; the junction holds 9 bases that match TRBD2. This clonotype was sampled from an adult with an advanced solid tumor such as melanoma, head and neck, liver or kidney cancer. The sample was CD4+ or CD8+ T cells sorted from blood, taken in a trial of the OX40 agonist ivuxolimab. The CDR3 here reads CASSSGLASYNEQFF. At the DNA level, the sequence is TGTGCCAGCAGTTCTGGACTAGCGAGTTACAATGAGCAGTTCTTC.